The text below deals with one TCR beta chain. Its antigen is undetermined. This sample was included in a study of T cells expressing NK-cell markers. At the level of the study: It was sorted CD3+CD56+NKG2C+, CD3+CD56+NKG2C- and CD3+CD56-NKG2C+ T cells that supplied the TCR beta repertoires.

TCRdb reprocessed the 5' RACE reads, with one entry per CDR3 protein and no DNA. In all, the sample yields 300,000 to 450,000 distinct CDR3 sequences. Study observations and caveats: Dominant NKG2C+ clonotypes made up about 1.0-7.5% of CD8+ T cells in several donors.

This CDR3 is built from 15 residues. CDR1 MNHNS and CDR2 SASEGT come from the germline V gene. The genes are TRBV6-1 and TRBJ2-7; TCRdb selects TRBD1, and the lack of DNA leaves this call unchecked. The sequencing input was blood T cells: a sorted CD56 or NKG2C T cell subset, CD4+ or CD8+ T cells, or bulk PBMC T cells (not recorded which). The receptor comes from a man aged 18 to 69 in good health. The CDR3 loop is CASSRIRDRGYEQYF.